This is a list of T cell receptor beta chains from one sample in a study of T-cell reconstitution after alpha-beta-depleted transplantation in children. In TCRdb, the PCR reads were re-called with MiXCR into one record per CDR3 protein. Among about 490,000 distinct CDR3 sequences listed, more than 9% were seen once. The specimen was PBMCs, collected before TCRalphabeta/CD19-depleted stem cell transplant. Every receptor here comes from a child aged 2 to 15 with inherited bone marrow failure, due to receive a stem cell transplant. Both conserved end residues are part of each CDR3. The D gene is left open where the match is weak.

V	J	D	CDR3
TRBV7-9	TRBJ2-2	NA	CASSLAVGAGELFF
TRBV10-3	TRBJ2-3	NA	CAISEGWERTDTQYF
TRBV28	TRBJ1-1	NA	CASSSDTNTEAFF
TRBV29-1	TRBJ2-7	TRBD2	CSVAGTSGFYEQYF
TRBV20-1	TRBJ2-4	TRBD2	CSAPNSGAAKNIQYF
TRBV9	TRBJ1-2	TRBD1	CASSVVTGGAVGYTF
TRBV27	TRBJ2-3	TRBD2	CASSFLAGPRLDTQYF
TRBV4-3	TRBJ2-1	TRBD2	CASSQGLAGKEGTYNEQFF
TRBV29-1	TRBJ2-2	NA	CSVKAVNTGELFF
TRBV20-1	TRBJ2-1	NA	CSASLSEDEQFF
TRBV5-1	TRBJ1-3	NA	CASSSDPPTGTGNTIYF
TRBV7-2	TRBJ2-1	TRBD2	CASSLAGAGEQFF
TRBV20-1	TRBJ1-2	TRBD1	CSASVTGAFGYGYTF
TRBV29-1	TRBJ1-4	TRBD1	CSVRDDRDREKLFF
TRBV5-1	TRBJ2-5	NA	CASSLVGGGETQYF
TRBV5-5	TRBJ2-7	NA	CASSLDVWWSAYEQYF
TRBV7-8	TRBJ2-3	NA	CASSLWISTDTQYF
TRBV7-8	TRBJ2-7	NA	CASGLDAGLFEQYF
TRBV23-1	TRBJ2-3	NA	CASSPYLDHGTDTQYF
TRBV7-8	TRBJ2-1	NA	CASSFMGEQFF
TRBV11-2	TRBJ2-3	NA	CASSQFPDVYTDTQYF
TRBV12-3/TRBV12-4	TRBJ2-5	NA	CASSWERSGETQYF
TRBV28	TRBJ2-4	NA	CASSPLDRWGKGAKNIQYF
TRBV7-2	TRBJ2-3	NA	CASSFQTYTDTQYF
TRBV20-1	TRBJ1-5	NA	CSARPPSSNQPQHF
TRBV6-5	TRBJ1-1	NA	CASSYRGVNTEAFF
TRBV29-1	TRBJ1-1	NA	CSVTLIDEPFLNTEAFF
TRBV7-2	TRBJ1-2	TRBD1	CASSLGLRDRAYGYTF
TRBV20-1	TRBJ2-1	NA	CSARSPYTGISYNEQFF
TRBV7-2	TRBJ2-7	TRBD2	CASSIPLSGRSRYEQYF
TRBV19	TRBJ2-1	NA	CASSITDGLGNEQFF
TRBV11-2	TRBJ2-7	TRBD2	CASSSRLAGARGYEQYF
TRBV20-1	TRBJ1-1	NA	CSALRPAGRTEAFF
TRBV20-1	TRBJ2-7	TRBD1	CSALQGIIYEQYF